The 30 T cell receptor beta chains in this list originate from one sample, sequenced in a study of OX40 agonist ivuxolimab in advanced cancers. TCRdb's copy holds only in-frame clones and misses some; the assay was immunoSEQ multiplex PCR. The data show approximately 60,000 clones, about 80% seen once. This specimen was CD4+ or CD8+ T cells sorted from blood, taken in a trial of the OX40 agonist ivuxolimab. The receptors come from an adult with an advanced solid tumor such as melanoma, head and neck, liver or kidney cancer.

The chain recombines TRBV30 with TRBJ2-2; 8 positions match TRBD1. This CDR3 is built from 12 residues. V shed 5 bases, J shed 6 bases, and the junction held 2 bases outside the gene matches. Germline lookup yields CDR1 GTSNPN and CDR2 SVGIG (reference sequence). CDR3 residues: CAWLRGPGELFF. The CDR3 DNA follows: TGTGCCTGGCTCAGGGGGCCCGGGGAGCTGTTTTTT.

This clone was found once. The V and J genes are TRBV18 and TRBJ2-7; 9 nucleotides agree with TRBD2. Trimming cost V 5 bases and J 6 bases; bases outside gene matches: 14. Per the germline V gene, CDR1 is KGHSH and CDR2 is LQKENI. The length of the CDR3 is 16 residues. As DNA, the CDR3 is TGTGCCAGCTCAAGCCCCCCCGGGACTAGCAGGGGCGAGCAGTACTTC. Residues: CASSSPPGTSRGEQYF.

CDR3 region: CSASRQDAFF. The CDR3 DNA reads TGCAGTGCTAGCCGACAGGACGCTTTCTTT. The genes are TRBV20-1 and TRBJ1-1; TRBD1 is a possible D gene (6 bases). The V gene's germline CDR1 is DFQATT and CDR2 SNEGSKA (reference sequence). This CDR3 spans 10 amino acids. V dropped 3 bases and J dropped 11 bases, with 10 bases sitting between them.

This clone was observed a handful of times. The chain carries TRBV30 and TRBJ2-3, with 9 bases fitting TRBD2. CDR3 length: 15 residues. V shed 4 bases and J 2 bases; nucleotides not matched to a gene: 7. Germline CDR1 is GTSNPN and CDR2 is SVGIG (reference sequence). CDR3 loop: CAWTTSGSNTDTQYF. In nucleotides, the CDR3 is TGTGCCTGGACGACTAGCGGTAGCAACACAGATACGCAGTATTTT.

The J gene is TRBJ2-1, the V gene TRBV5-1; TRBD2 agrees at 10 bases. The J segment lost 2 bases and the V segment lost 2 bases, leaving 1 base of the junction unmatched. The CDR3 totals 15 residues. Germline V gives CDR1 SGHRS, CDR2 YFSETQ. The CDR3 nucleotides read TGCGCCAGCAGCTTTAGCGGGAGGACCTACAATGAGCAGTTCTTC. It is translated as CASSFSGRTYNEQFF.

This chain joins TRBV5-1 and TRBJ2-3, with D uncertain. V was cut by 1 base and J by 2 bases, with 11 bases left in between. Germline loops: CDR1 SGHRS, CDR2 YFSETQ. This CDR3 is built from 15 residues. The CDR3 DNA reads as TGCGCCAGCAGCTTGACAGACACCTCCACAGATACGCAGTATTTT. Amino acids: CASSLTDTSTDTQYF.

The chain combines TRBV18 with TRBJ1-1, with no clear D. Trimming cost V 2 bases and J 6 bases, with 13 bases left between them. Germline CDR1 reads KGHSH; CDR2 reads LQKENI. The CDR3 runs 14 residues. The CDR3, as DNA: TGTGCCAGCTCACCAGGACCAACACCCCCTGAAGCTTTCTTT. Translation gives CASSPGPTPPEAFF.

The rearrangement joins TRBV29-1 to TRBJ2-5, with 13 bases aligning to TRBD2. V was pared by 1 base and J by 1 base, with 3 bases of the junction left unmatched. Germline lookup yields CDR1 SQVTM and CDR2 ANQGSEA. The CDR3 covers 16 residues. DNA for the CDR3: TGCAGCGTTGAAGGACTAGCGGGAGGCTTCCAAGAGACCCAGTACTTC. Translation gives CSVEGLAGGFQETQYF.

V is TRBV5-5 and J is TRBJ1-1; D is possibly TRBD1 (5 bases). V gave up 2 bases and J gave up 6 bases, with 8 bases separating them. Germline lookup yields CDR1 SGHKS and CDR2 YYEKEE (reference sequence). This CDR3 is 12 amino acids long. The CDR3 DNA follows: TGTGCCAGCAGCTTCAGGGCGGCTGAAGCTTTCTTT. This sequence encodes CASSFRAAEAFF.

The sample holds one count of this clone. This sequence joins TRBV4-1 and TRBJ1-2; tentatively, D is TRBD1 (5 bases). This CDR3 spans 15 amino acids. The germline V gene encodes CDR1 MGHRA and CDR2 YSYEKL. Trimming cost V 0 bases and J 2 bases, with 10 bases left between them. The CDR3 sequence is CASSQDGTENYGYTF. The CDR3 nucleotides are TGCGCCAGCAGCCAAGACGGGACGGAGAACTATGGCTACACCTTC.

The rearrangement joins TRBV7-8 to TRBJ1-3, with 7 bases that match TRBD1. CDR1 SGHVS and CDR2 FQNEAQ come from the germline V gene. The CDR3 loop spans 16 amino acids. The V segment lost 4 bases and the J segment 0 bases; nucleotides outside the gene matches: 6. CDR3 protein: CASSYGQADSGNTIYF. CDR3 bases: TGTGCCAGCAGCTATGGACAGGCCGACTCTGGAAACACCATATATTTT. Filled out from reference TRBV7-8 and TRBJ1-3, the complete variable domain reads GAGVSQSPRYKVAKRGQDVALRCDPISGHVSLFWYQQALGQGPEFLTYFQNEAQLDKSGLPSDRFFAERPEGSVSTLKIQRTQQEDSAVYLCASSYGQADSGNTIYFGEGSWLTVV.

The CDR3 bases are TGTGCCAGCAGCTTAGCGCAGGGGAAGGCGGAGCTGTTTTTT. Amino acids: CASSLAQGKAELFF. The chain links TRBV7-9 to TRBJ2-2; D is perhaps TRBD1 (6 bases). CDR3 length: 14 residues. CDR1 is SEHNR and CDR2 is FQNEAQ in the germline V gene (reference sequence). V dropped 0 bases and J dropped 10 bases, with 12 bases sitting between them. Using reference TRBV7-9 and TRBJ2-2 for the parts outside the CDR3, the full variable domain is DTGVSQNPRHKITKRGQNVTFRCDPISEHNRLYWYRQTLGQGPEFLTYFQNEAQLEKSRLLSDRFSAERPKGSFSTLEIQRTEQGDSAMYLCASSLAQGKAELFFGEGSRLTVL.

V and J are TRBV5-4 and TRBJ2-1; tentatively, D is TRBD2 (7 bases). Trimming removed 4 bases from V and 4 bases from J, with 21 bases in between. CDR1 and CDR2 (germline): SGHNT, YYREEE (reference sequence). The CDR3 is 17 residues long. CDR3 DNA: TGTGCCAGCAGCCATCCCCGAGGGGGTAGCGGGTACAATGAGCAGTTCTTC. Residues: CASSHPRGGSGYNEQFF.

In DNA, the CDR3 is TGCGCCAGCAGCTCCCTTGGGGGAACCGCAACTAATGAAAAACTGTTTTTT. This encodes CASSSLGGTATNEKLFF. The rearrangement joins TRBV5-1 to TRBJ1-4; the D gene is possibly TRBD1 (5 bases). Trimming took off 3 bases at V and 0 bases at J, with 15 bases between the two ends. Germline-derived CDR1 and CDR2 are SGHRS and YFSETQ. CDR3 size: 17 residues. The whole variable domain, remainder taken from reference TRBV5-1 and TRBJ1-4, is KAGVTQTPRYLIKTRGQQVTLSCSPISGHRSVSWYQQTPGQGLQFLFEYFSETQRNKGNFPGRFSGRQFSNSRSEMNVSTLELGDSALYLCASSSLGGTATNEKLFFGSGTQLSVL.

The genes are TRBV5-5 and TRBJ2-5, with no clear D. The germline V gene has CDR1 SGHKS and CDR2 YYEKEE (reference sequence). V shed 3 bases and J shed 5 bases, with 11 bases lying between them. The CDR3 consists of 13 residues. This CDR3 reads CASSSAQVETQYF. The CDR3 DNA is TGTGCCAGCAGCTCCGCACAAGTGGAGACCCAGTACTTC. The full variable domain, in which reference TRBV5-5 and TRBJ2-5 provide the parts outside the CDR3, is DAGVTQSPTHLIKTRGQQVTLRCSPISGHKSVSWYQQVLGQGPQFIFQYYEKEERGRGNFPDRFSARQFPNYSSELNVNALLLGDSALYLCASSSAQVETQYFGPGTRLLVL.

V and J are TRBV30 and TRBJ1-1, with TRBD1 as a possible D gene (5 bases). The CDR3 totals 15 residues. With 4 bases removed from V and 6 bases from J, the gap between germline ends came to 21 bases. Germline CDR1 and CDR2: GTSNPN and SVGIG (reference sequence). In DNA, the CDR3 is TGTGCCTGGACTCAAACGCGGGGGGTATCTTCTGAAGCTTTCTTT. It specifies CAWTQTRGVSSEAFF. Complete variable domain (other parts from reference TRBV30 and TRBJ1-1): SQTIHQWPATLVQPVGSPLSLECTVEGTSNPNLYWYRQAAGRGLQLLFYSVGIGQISSEVPQNLSASRPQDRQFILSSKKLLLSDSGFYLCAWTQTRGVSSEAFFGQGTRLTVV.

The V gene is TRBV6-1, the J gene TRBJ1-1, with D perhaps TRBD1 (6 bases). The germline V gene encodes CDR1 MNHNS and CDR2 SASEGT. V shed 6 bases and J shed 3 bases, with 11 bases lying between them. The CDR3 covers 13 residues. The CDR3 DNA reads TGTGCCAGCAGACAGGGTCGAGACACTGAAGCTTTCTTT. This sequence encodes CASRQGRDTEAFF.

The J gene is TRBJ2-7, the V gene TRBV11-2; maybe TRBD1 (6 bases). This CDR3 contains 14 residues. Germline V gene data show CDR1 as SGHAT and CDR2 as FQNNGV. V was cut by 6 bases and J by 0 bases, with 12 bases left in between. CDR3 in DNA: TGTGCCAGCAGACAGGGCTTTAGCTCCTACGAGCAGTACTTC. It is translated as CASRQGFSSYEQYF.

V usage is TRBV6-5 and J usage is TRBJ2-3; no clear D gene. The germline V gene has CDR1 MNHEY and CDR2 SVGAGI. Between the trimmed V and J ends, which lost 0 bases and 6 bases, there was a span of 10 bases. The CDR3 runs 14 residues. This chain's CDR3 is CASSYSTPGDTQYF. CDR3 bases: TGTGCCAGCAGTTACTCGACGCCTGGGGATACGCAGTATTTT.

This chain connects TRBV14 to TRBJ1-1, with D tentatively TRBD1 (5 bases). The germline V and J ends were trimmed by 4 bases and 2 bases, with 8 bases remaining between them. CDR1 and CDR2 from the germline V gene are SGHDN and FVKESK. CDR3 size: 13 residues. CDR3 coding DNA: TGTGCCAGCAGCCGACAGATTAACACTGAAGCTTTCTTT. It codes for CASSRQINTEAFF.

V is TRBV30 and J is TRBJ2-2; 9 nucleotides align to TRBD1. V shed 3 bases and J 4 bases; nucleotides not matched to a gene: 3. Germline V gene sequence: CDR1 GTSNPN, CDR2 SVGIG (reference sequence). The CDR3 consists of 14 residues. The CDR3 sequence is CAWRRTGVTGELFF. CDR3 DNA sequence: TGTGCCTGGAGGCGGACAGGGGTCACCGGGGAGCTGTTTTTT.

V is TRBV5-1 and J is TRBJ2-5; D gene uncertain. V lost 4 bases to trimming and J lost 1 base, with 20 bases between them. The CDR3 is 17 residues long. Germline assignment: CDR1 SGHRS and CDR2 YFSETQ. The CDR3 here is CASSPRTVVGFQETQYF. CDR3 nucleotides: TGCGCCAGCAGCCCCAGGACCGTAGTGGGGTTCCAAGAGACCCAGTACTTC.

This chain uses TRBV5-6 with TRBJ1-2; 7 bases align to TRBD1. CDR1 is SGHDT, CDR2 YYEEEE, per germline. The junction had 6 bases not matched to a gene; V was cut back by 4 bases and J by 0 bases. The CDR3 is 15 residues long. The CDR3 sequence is CASSRAGQPNYGYTF. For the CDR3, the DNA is TGTGCCAGCAGCCGTGCGGGACAGCCTAACTATGGCTACACCTTC.

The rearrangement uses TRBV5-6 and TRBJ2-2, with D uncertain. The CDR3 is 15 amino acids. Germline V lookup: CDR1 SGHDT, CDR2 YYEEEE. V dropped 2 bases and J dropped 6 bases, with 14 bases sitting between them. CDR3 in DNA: TGTGCCAGCAGCTTACGAACATTTCATGCCGGGGAGCTGTTTTTT. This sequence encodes CASSLRTFHAGELFF.

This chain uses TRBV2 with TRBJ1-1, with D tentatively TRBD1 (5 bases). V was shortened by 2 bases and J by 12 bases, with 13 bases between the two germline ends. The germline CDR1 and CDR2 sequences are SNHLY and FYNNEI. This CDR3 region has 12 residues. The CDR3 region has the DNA TGTGCCAGCAGTGAACGATCAGGGAGATCTTTCTTT. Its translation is CASSERSGRSFF.

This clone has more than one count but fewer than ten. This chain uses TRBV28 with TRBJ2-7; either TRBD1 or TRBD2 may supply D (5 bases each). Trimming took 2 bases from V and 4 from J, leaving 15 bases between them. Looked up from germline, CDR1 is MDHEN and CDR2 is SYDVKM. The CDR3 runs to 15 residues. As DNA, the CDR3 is TGTGCCAGCAGTTTAGGGAGAGGGACGAGGTACGAGCAGTACTTC. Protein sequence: CASSLGRGTRYEQYF.

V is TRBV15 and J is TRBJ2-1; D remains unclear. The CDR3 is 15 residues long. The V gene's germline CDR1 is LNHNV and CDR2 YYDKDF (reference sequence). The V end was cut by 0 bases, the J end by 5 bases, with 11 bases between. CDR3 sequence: CATSREVAPNNEQFF. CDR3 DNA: TGTGCCACCAGCAGAGAGGTAGCCCCAAACAATGAGCAGTTCTTC. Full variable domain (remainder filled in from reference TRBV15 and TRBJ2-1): DAMVIQNPRYQVTQFGKPVTLSCSQTLNHNVMYWYQQKSSQAPKLLFHYYDKDFNNEADTPDNFQSRRPNTSFCFLDIRSPGLGDTAMYLCATSREVAPNNEQFFGPGTRLTVL.

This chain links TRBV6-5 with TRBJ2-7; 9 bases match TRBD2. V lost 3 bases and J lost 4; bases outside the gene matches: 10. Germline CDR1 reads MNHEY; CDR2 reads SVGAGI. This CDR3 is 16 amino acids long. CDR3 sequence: CASSYQGLALAYEQYF. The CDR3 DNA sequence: TGTGCCAGCAGTTATCAGGGACTAGCACTAGCTTACGAGCAGTACTTC.

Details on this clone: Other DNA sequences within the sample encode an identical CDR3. This CDR3 is CASSPSRQETQYF. The DNA of the CDR3 is TGTGCCAGCTCACCATCTCGTCAAGAGACCCAGTACTTC. The chain combines TRBV18 with TRBJ2-5; no reliable D call. The CDR3 contains 13 residues. The germline gives CDR1 KGHSH, CDR2 LQKENI. Trimming pared 2 bases from V and 2 bases from J, leaving 6 bases between.

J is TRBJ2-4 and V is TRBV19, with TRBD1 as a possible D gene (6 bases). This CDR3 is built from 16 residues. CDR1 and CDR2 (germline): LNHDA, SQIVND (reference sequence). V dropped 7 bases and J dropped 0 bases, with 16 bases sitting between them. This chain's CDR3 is CASTDGQILAKNIQYF. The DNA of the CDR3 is TGTGCCAGTACCGATGGACAGATCTTAGCCAAAAACATTCAGTACTTC.